The 9 T cell receptor beta chains in this list originate from one sample, sequenced in a study of vaccination effects on CD4 cells after COVID-19. These receptors' targets are unknown. Pools of viral peptides were used by the ViraFEST assay to expand antigen-specific CD4+ T cells ahead of sequencing. Culture lasted about ten days before CD4+ T cell isolation. According to the study, vaccine recipients showed no prior SARS-CoV-2 infection and negative nucleocapsid antibodies. Profiled with immunoSEQ multiplex PCR; TCRdb holds only in-frame clones, not every one. The top ten clones hold less than 5% of a sample with 70,000 to 75,000 clones, approximately 70% of them seen once. The specimen comprised CD4+ T cells from PBMCs cultured with HCoV-OC43 spike peptides, sampled before COVID-19 vaccination. Indicated subset: HCoV-OC43 spike overlapping peptide pool stimulation. These receptor sequences come from a human donor who received a COVID-19 vaccine.

The rearrangement joins TRBV11-2 to TRBJ1-1, with D unclear. There are 14 residues in the CDR3. Germline V CDR1 and CDR2: SGHAT, FQNNGV. Trimming took off 4 bases at V and 1 base at J, with 10 bases between the two ends. For the CDR3, the DNA is TGTGCCAGCAGCTCTGGACTCCAGAACACTGAAGCTTTCTTT. Protein: CASSSGLQNTEAFF.

The CDR3 loop is CASTLGSRRYEQYV. In DNA, the CDR3 is TGTGCCAGCACCTTGGGGAGCAGGCGCTACGAGCAGTACGTC. The rearrangement uses TRBV7-9 and TRBJ2-7; D may be TRBD2 (5 bases). The CDR3 covers 14 residues. V was clipped by 7 bases and J by 3 bases, with 16 bases between them. CDR1 and CDR2 from the germline V gene are SEHNR and FQNEAQ (reference sequence).

The V and J genes are TRBV7-7 and TRBJ2-7, with D hard to call. The CDR3 consists of 11 residues. V lost 5 bases, J lost 6 bases, and 8 bases lay in between. Germline values: CDR1 SSHAT, CDR2 FNYEAQ (reference sequence). The CDR3: CASSVIPEQYV. Here the CDR3 DNA reads TGTGCCAGCAGCGTCATCCCCGAGCAGTACGTC.

This clone was observed a few times. This chain connects TRBV3-1 (or the pseudogene TRBV3-2) to TRBJ2-3, with D perhaps TRBD1 or TRBD2 (5 bases each). CDR3 length equals 14 residues. Germline V gives CDR1 LGHDT, CDR2 YNNKEL (reference sequence). Trimming took 4 bases from V and 2 from J, leaving 10 bases between them. The CDR3 sequence is CASSRDGTTDTQYF. The CDR3 coding sequence is TGTGCCAGCAGCCGGGACGGGACCACAGATACGCAGTATTTT.

The chain carries TRBV18 and TRBJ2-3; TRBD2 matches 15 bases. There are 20 residues in the CDR3. Trimming took 3 bases from V and 0 from J; bases not matched to a gene: 10. The germline gives CDR1 KGHSH, CDR2 LQKENI. The CDR3 sequence: CASSPPGLAGGFASTDTQYF. The CDR3 DNA reads as TGTGCCAGCTCACCTCCGGGACTAGCGGGGGGATTTGCTAGCACAGATACGCAGTATTTT.

This clone was found a few times. The chain employs TRBV11-2 and TRBJ1-3; TRBD1 is a possible D gene (5 bases). This CDR3 has 17 amino acids. Germline V lookup: CDR1 SGHAT, CDR2 FQNNGV. Trimming took off 1 base at V and 0 bases at J, with 13 bases between the two ends. CDR3 sequence reads: CASSLVGTGSSGNTIYF. The CDR3 region has the DNA TGTGCCAGCAGCTTAGTGGGGACGGGGAGCTCTGGAAACACCATATATTTT.

The J gene is TRBJ2-5, the V gene TRBV5-1; tentatively, D is TRBD2 (5 bases). There are 15 residues in the CDR3. V was shortened by 0 bases and J by 1 base, with 10 bases between the two germline ends. CDR1 and CDR2 (germline): SGHRS, YFSETQ. CDR3 region: CASSLVPGSQETQYF. The CDR3 DNA reads TGCGCCAGCAGCTTGGTGCCGGGGTCCCAAGAGACCCAGTACTTC.

The chain combines TRBV5-6 with TRBJ1-1; D is undetermined. Trimming removed 0 bases from V and 1 base from J, with 13 bases in between. Germline lookup yields CDR1 SGHDT and CDR2 YYEEEE. The CDR3 is 16 residues long. The CDR3, as DNA: TGTGCCAGCAGCTTGGAAAGGGCACTAACGAACACTGAAGCTTTCTTT. Protein: CASSLERALTNTEAFF. The entire variable domain, with the rest obtained from reference TRBV5-6 and TRBJ1-1, is as follows: DAGVTQSPTHLIKTRGQQVTLRCSPKSGHDTVSWYQQALGQGPQFIFQYYEEEERQRGNFPDRFSGHQFPNYSSELNVNALLLGDSALYLCASSLERALTNTEAFFGQGTRLTVV.

This chain links TRBV2 with TRBJ2-7; D is perhaps TRBD1 (5 bases). Trimming stripped 6 bases from V and 2 bases from J, with 8 bases between. The length of the CDR3 is 12 residues. CDR1 is SNHLY, CDR2 FYNNEI, per germline. CDR3 region: CASSGHTYEQYV. Here the CDR3 DNA reads TGTGCCAGCAGCGGACATACCTACGAGCAGTACGTC.